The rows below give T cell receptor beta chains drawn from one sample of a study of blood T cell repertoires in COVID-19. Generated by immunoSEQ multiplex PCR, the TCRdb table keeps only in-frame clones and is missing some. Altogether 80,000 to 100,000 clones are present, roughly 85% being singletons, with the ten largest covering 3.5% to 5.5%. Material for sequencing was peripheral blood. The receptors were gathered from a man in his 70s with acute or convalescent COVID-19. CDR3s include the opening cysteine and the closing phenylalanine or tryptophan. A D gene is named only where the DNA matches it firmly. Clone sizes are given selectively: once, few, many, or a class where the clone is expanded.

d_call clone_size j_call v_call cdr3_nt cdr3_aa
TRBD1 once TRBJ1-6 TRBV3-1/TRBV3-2 TGTGCCAGCAGCCAACCCCGGGACAGAGTCGCTTCACCCCTCCACTTT CASSQPRDRVASPLHF
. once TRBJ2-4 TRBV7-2 TGTGCCAGCAGTTTCGACGTCGGGACACCCGGGGACATTCAGTACTTC CASSFDVGTPGDIQYF
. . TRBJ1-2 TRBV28 TGTGCCAGCAGTCAACCGACTGGAGGAGAGGGCTACACCTTC CASSQPTGGEGYTF
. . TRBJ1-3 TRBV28 TGTGCCAGCAGAACATGGACAGTAGGAAACACCATATATTTT CASRTWTVGNTIYF
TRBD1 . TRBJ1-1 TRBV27 TGTGCCAGCAGTGCCGACAGGGTGAACACTGAAGCTTTCTTT CASSADRVNTEAFF
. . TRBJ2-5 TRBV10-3 TGTGCCACCATGGACAGATTTCAAGAGACCCAGTACTTC CATMDRFQETQYF
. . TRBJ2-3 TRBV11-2 TGTGCCAGCAGCTTAGCCAGGGGCACAGATACGCAGTATTTT CASSLARGTDTQYF
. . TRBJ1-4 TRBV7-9 TGTGCCAGCAGCTTAGTCGGGCAGGGTGAAAAACTGTTTTTT CASSLVGQGEKLFF
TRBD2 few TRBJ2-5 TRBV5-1 TGCGCCAGCAGCTCAAAGCGGGGAGACCAAGAGACCCAGTACTTC CASSSKRGDQETQYF
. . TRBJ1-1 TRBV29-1 TGCAGCGTTGGCGATCGGGAAAACACTGAAGCTTTCTTT CSVGDRENTEAFF